This T cell receptor beta chain is drawn from a study of blood T cell repertoires in COVID-19. Across the study: Spain, Italy and the United States supplied samples that represented acute and convalescent COVID-19. Sources were T cells, B-cell-depleted T cells, or PBMCs; the material itself was cDNA or gDNA.

Per the study methods: Quantification of nucleated cells was approximated via reference gene primer amplification. Repertoires were generated with immunoSEQ multiplex PCR, while TCRdb's copy carries only in-frame clones and drops some. That table furnishes V, J and clone size, whereas the DNA furnished D and trimming. The data hold some 98,000 clones, with approximately 79% observed a single time. V lost 4 bases and J 8 bases, leaving 16 bases between the germline ends. The germline gives CDR1 SGHDT, CDR2 YYEEEE. There are 14 residues in the CDR3. The table lists this clone with a count of one. Sequencing was carried out using peripheral blood. The chain is built from TRBV5-6 and TRBJ2-4; weak D call: TRBD2 (5 bases). The TCR sequence derives from a man in his 70s with active or convalescent COVID-19. This CDR3 reads CASSPSNSRDIQYF. CDR3 nucleotides: TGTGCCAGCAGCCCTTCGAACTCGAGGGACATTCAGTACTTC.